Here is one T cell receptor (beta chain) with its context. Antigen unknown. This sample is drawn from a study of T cell repertoires in cytomegalovirus infection. About the research overall: Both a matching HLA type and CMV infection were indicated by public TCR beta signatures.

Germline lookup yields CDR1 SQVTM and CDR2 ANQGSEA. This CDR3 has 14 residues. The V gene lost 4 bases and the J gene lost 0 bases, with 12 bases spanning the gap. Points from the study as a whole: Ex vivo responses were dominated by HLA-C-restricted CMV-specific TCR beta clonotypes. CMV carriers having the relevant HLA were flagged by cumulative public TCR beta family frequency.

TCRdb independently ran MiXCR on the reads; one entry per CDR3 protein. This table has more than 400,000 distinct CDR3 sequences, around 27% appearing once. V and J are TRBV29-1 and TRBJ1-2; no clear D. The TCR originated in a human donor in good health (CMV status not recorded). Some clones in this sample may be carry-over from other donors' samples. The sequencing input was PBMCs. CDR3 amino acids: CSVVRQDANYGYTF. The DNA for the CDR3 is TGCAGCGTTGTTAGGCAGGACGCTAACTATGGCTACACCTTC.